These T cell receptor beta chains were read from a single sample in a study of identical twins' blood T cells. TCRdb processed the 5' RACE reads anew with MiXCR; each CDR3 protein has one entry. The data show fewer than 450,000 distinct CDR3 sequences, under 30% seen once. The sequencing sample was made of PBMCs. The receptors here all came from a woman aged 18 to 50 in good health. CDR3s include the opening cysteine and the closing phenylalanine or tryptophan. Fields, in order: CDR3 DNA, CDR3 protein, D gene, V gene, J gene, clone size. D genes are given only for firm matches. Some rows mark clone size as missing; the rest say once, few, many or name a class of expanded clone.

cdr3_nt: TGCGCCAGCGGGGGGGATCGGAACACTGAAGCTTTCTTT; cdr3_aa: CASGGDRNTEAFF; d_call: .; v_call: TRBV5-1; j_call: TRBJ1-1; clone_size: few
cdr3_nt: TGTGCCAGTAGTATCTTATCGGGGGGGGCAGAGCAGTTCTTC; cdr3_aa: CASSILSGGAEQFF; d_call: TRBD2; v_call: TRBV19; j_call: TRBJ2-1; clone_size: .
cdr3_nt: TGCGCCAGCAGCTTACCAACGGGAGTAGGGACTAAACAGGGTACCGGGGAGCTGTTTTTT; cdr3_aa: CASSLPTGVGTKQGTGELFF; d_call: .; v_call: TRBV5-1; j_call: TRBJ2-2; clone_size: .
cdr3_nt: TGTGCCAGCAGTCGGCGCGGGGGGGATAGCACAGATACGCAGTATTTT; cdr3_aa: CASSRRGGDSTDTQYF; d_call: TRBD2; v_call: TRBV11-2; j_call: TRBJ2-3; clone_size: few
cdr3_nt: TGTGCCAGTAATACCGGGACTTACACTGAAGCTTTCTTT; cdr3_aa: CASNTGTYTEAFF; d_call: .; v_call: TRBV19; j_call: TRBJ1-1; clone_size: .
cdr3_nt: TGCAGTGCCCCCGGGACTAGGAAATACAATGAGCAGTTCTTC; cdr3_aa: CSAPGTRKYNEQFF; d_call: TRBD2; v_call: TRBV20-1; j_call: TRBJ2-1; clone_size: many
cdr3_nt: TGCAGTGCTAGAGCTGGCGGACGGGGTTCTAATGAAAAACTGTTTTTT; cdr3_aa: CSARAGGRGSNEKLFF; d_call: .; v_call: TRBV20-1; j_call: TRBJ1-4; clone_size: .
cdr3_nt: TGTGCCAGCAGCTTAGGGGCACTTAATAATTCACCCCTCCACTTT; cdr3_aa: CASSLGALNNSPLHF; d_call: .; v_call: TRBV7-9; j_call: TRBJ1-6; clone_size: .
cdr3_nt: TGTGCCAGCAGCTTTCGCGGGACAGGGGTCGTTGATGGCTACACCTTC; cdr3_aa: CASSFRGTGVVDGYTF; d_call: TRBD1; v_call: TRBV7-3; j_call: TRBJ1-2; clone_size: .
cdr3_nt: TGCAGTGCTAGAGAGGTTACCTACGAGCAGTACTTC; cdr3_aa: CSAREVTYEQYF; d_call: .; v_call: TRBV20-1; j_call: TRBJ2-7; clone_size: .
cdr3_nt: TGTGCCAGCAGCCGAGGGGAGAGCCCCGGGACGCAGTATTTT; cdr3_aa: CASSRGESPGTQYF; d_call: .; v_call: TRBV6-4; j_call: TRBJ2-3; clone_size: many
cdr3_nt: TGCAGTGCCCCCCCTTCCGGGGCCGGACGCTACACCTTC; cdr3_aa: CSAPPSGAGRYTF; d_call: .; v_call: TRBV20-1; j_call: TRBJ1-2; clone_size: .
cdr3_nt: TGCGCCAGCAGCCTAGATCGTTTACGATGGACTGAAGCTTTCTTT; cdr3_aa: CASSLDRLRWTEAFF; d_call: .; v_call: TRBV4-1; j_call: TRBJ1-1; clone_size: .
cdr3_nt: TGTGCCAGCAGCCAAACCGGGACACCTATCTATGGCTACACCTTC; cdr3_aa: CASSQTGTPIYGYTF; d_call: .; v_call: TRBV14; j_call: TRBJ1-2; clone_size: few
cdr3_nt: TGTGCCAGCAGCGTAGGGGACACCACTGAAGCTTTCTTT; cdr3_aa: CASSVGDTTEAFF; d_call: .; v_call: TRBV9; j_call: TRBJ1-1; clone_size: .
cdr3_nt: TGTGCCAGCAGGCCGGACATAGGGGAAAAACTGTTTTTT; cdr3_aa: CASRPDIGEKLFF; d_call: .; v_call: TRBV12-3/TRBV12-4; j_call: TRBJ1-4; clone_size: many
cdr3_nt: TGCGCCAGCAGCCAAGGAGGGGGCCGCACAGATACGCAGTATTTT; cdr3_aa: CASSQGGGRTDTQYF; d_call: TRBD1; v_call: TRBV4-3; j_call: TRBJ2-3; clone_size: .
cdr3_nt: TGCGCCAGCAGTGACCACTCTGGGGCCAACGTCCTGACTTTC; cdr3_aa: CASSDHSGANVLTF; d_call: .; v_call: TRBV5-1; j_call: TRBJ2-6; clone_size: few
cdr3_nt: TGTGCCAGCAGTTATCTAGCGGGATTCGGTGAGCAGTTCTTC; cdr3_aa: CASSYLAGFGEQFF; d_call: TRBD2; v_call: TRBV6-2/TRBV6-3; j_call: TRBJ2-1; clone_size: many
cdr3_nt: TGCAGCGTTGTGTCCCTTCGACAGATCACAGATATGCAGTATTTT; cdr3_aa: CSVVSLRQITDMQYF; d_call: .; v_call: TRBV29-1; j_call: TRBJ2-3; clone_size: .
cdr3_nt: TGTGCCAGCAGTTTAGGGCAGGACCACGCTGAAGCTTTCTTT; cdr3_aa: CASSLGQDHAEAFF; d_call: .; v_call: TRBV27; j_call: TRBJ1-1; clone_size: few
cdr3_nt: TGCAGCGTTCAGGTCTCTGCTAATGAAAAACTGCTTTTT; cdr3_aa: CSVQVSANEKLLF; d_call: .; v_call: TRBV29-1; j_call: TRBJ1-4; clone_size: .
cdr3_nt: TGCAGTGCCTCCCCAGGGGCTTTTAGCGAGCAGTACTTC; cdr3_aa: CSASPGAFSEQYF; d_call: .; v_call: TRBV20-1; j_call: TRBJ2-7; clone_size: .
cdr3_nt: TGTGCCAGCAGCTTCTTCGGCAGGGGGCTAAGCAATCAGCCCCAGCATTTT; cdr3_aa: CASSFFGRGLSNQPQHF; d_call: TRBD1; v_call: TRBV7-9; j_call: TRBJ1-5; clone_size: few
cdr3_nt: TGCAGTGCTCCCCACCCGGACGTTTTTACTGAAGCTTTCTTT; cdr3_aa: CSAPHPDVFTEAFF; d_call: .; v_call: TRBV20-1; j_call: TRBJ1-1; clone_size: .
cdr3_nt: TGTGCCAGCAGTTCTAGCACCAACCCGGGGACGCAGTATTTT; cdr3_aa: CASSSSTNPGTQYF; d_call: .; v_call: TRBV2; j_call: TRBJ2-3; clone_size: .
cdr3_nt: TGTGCCAGTAGCTTTCGGGGGCTCACTGAAGCTTTCTTT; cdr3_aa: CASSFRGLTEAFF; d_call: .; v_call: TRBV6-5; j_call: TRBJ1-1; clone_size: many
cdr3_nt: TGTGCCAGCAGCTTAGCCTCTGGGGCCAACGTCCTGACTTTC; cdr3_aa: CASSLASGANVLTF; d_call: .; v_call: TRBV11-2; j_call: TRBJ2-6; clone_size: many
cdr3_nt: TGTGCCAGCAGCCAATCACCCGCCGACAATGAGCAGTTCTTC; cdr3_aa: CASSQSPADNEQFF; d_call: .; v_call: TRBV3-1; j_call: TRBJ2-1; clone_size: .
cdr3_nt: TGCAGTGCTAAGGTGGCGGTGAACACTGAAGCTTTCTTT; cdr3_aa: CSAKVAVNTEAFF; d_call: .; v_call: TRBV20-1; j_call: TRBJ1-1; clone_size: few
cdr3_nt: TGTGCCAGCAGCTTAATCAAGCGGGAGACCCAGTACTTC; cdr3_aa: CASSLIKRETQYF; d_call: .; v_call: TRBV7-9; j_call: TRBJ2-5; clone_size: few
cdr3_nt: TGTGCCATCAGTGAACCAGGCTACAATGAGCAGTTCTTC; cdr3_aa: CAISEPGYNEQFF; d_call: .; v_call: TRBV10-3; j_call: TRBJ2-1; clone_size: .
cdr3_nt: TGCAGTGCTAGTTGGACCCCCGGAGAGACCCAGTACTTC; cdr3_aa: CSASWTPGETQYF; d_call: .; v_call: TRBV20-1; j_call: TRBJ2-5; clone_size: few